Listed below are T cell receptor beta chains from one sample, sequenced in a study of Graves' ophthalmopathy and Graves' hyperthyroidism. Using its own MiXCR run on the multiplex PCR reads, TCRdb lists one record per CDR3 protein. The sample includes 500,000 to 600,000 distinct CDR3 sequences, approximately 35% seen only once; the top ten take over 3.5%. What was sequenced was peripheral blood or thyroid tissue (not recorded which). The receptor set was obtained from an adult man with Graves' hyperthyroidism. The CDR3 runs from the conserved cysteine through the conserved F or W. The D gene is left open where the match is weak. The size of a clone is reported for some rows only, either as once, few or many, or as a class for expanded clones.

D gene,clone size,V gene,J gene,CDR3 protein,CDR3 DNA
-,many,TRBV11-2,TRBJ2-5,CASSRHLLETQYF,TGTGCCAGCAGCCGACATCTTCTTGAGACCCAGTACTTC
-,many,TRBV2,TRBJ1-1,CASVKGGFLNTEAFF,TGTGCCAGCGTCAAGGGTGGGTTTTTGAACACTGAAGCTTTCTTT
-,-,TRBV12-3/TRBV12-4,TRBJ1-5,CASSFGKARGDPGQPQHF,TGTGCCAGCAGTTTCGGAAAGGCGAGGGGGGATCCCGGTCAGCCCCAGCATTTT
-,many,TRBV7-9,TRBJ1-2,CASSLEWTRGYTF,TGTGCCAGCAGCTTAGAGTGGACGCGTGGCTACACCTTC
TRBD2,-,TRBV5-4,TRBJ2-2,CASTTPKREGVSGELSF,TGTGCCAGCACCACCCCCAAGCGGGAGGGCGTCTCCGGGGAGCTGTCTTTT
-,-,TRBV29-1,TRBJ1-1,CSVGLGAGGLAFF,TGCAGCGTTGGATTGGGGGCCGGCGGGTTGGCTTTCTTT
-,many,TRBV12-3/TRBV12-4,TRBJ1-4,CASRGGGANEKLFF,TGTGCCAGCAGGGGAGGGGGTGCTAATGAAAAACTGTTTTTT
-,-,TRBV4-2,TRBJ1-1,CASSREQGGLDTEAFF,TGTGCCAGCAGCCGAGAGCAGGGAGGATTGGACACTGAAGCTTTCTTT
TRBD1,few,TRBV30,TRBJ1-1,CAWTDRRAEAFF,TGTGCCTGGACGGACAGGCGCGCTGAAGCTTTCTTT
TRBD1,many,TRBV7-8,TRBJ1-3,CASSLGGQIFGNTIYF,TGTGCCAGCAGCCTCGGGGGACAGATATTTGGAAACACCATATATTTT
-,-,TRBV7-8,TRBJ1-5,CASSQAGLSQPQHF,TGTGCCAGCAGCCAAGCAGGGTTGAGTCAGCCCCAGCATTTT
TRBD1,many,TRBV5-8,TRBJ1-2,CASSPDRDAYTF,TGTGCCAGCAGTCCGGACAGGGATGCATACACCTTC
-,many,TRBV29-1,TRBJ1-2,CSVEGRESYGYTF,TGCAGCGTCGAGGGCCGTGAATCCTATGGCTACACCTTC
TRBD1,many,TRBV20-1,TRBJ1-2,CSARDPGQGSGYTF,TGCAGTGCTAGAGATCCGGGACAGGGGTCTGGCTACACCTTC
TRBD2,few,TRBV12-3/TRBV12-4,TRBJ2-5,CASTTGTSGEYQETQYF,TGTGCCAGCACCACCGGGACTAGCGGGGAGTACCAAGAGACCCAGTACTTC
TRBD1,many,TRBV7-9,TRBJ2-7,CASSLERTGLGEQYF,TGTGCCAGCAGCTTAGAACGGACAGGGCTTGGGGAGCAGTACTTC
TRBD1,many,TRBV7-6,TRBJ1-1,CASSLTAGGRNTEAFF,TGTGCCAGCAGCTTAACGGCAGGGGGGAGAAACACTGAAGCTTTCTTT
TRBD1,few,TRBV2,TRBJ2-2,CASRRQGYTGELFF,TGTGCCAGCAGACGACAGGGATACACCGGGGAGCTGTTTTTT
-,-,TRBV10-2,TRBJ2-3,CASSVGLGTDTQYF,TGCGCCAGCAGTGTGGGATTAGGCACAGATACGCAGTATTTT
-,many,TRBV11-2,TRBJ2-5,CASSSGSQLHQETQYF,TGTGCCAGCAGCTCCGGGTCACAGCTACACCAAGAGACCCAGTACTTC
-,few,TRBV28,TRBJ2-6,CASSLTRLTGANVLTF,TGTGCCAGCAGCCTAACTAGGCTAACTGGGGCCAACGTCCTGACTTTC
-,-,TRBV2,TRBJ2-6,CASSWQGANVLTF,TGTGCCAGCAGTTGGCAGGGGGCCAACGTCCTGACTTTC
-,-,TRBV5-1,TRBJ2-2,CASSLMTASDGELFF,TGCGCCAGCAGCTTAATGACGGCGTCGGACGGGGAGCTGTTTTTT
TRBD2,once,TRBV20-1,TRBJ2-7,CSASYAGGYTQYF,TGCAGTGCTAGTTATGCGGGGGGGTATACGCAGTACTTC
TRBD1,-,TRBV7-9,TRBJ1-2,CASSFRDRGGDGYTF,TGTGCCAGCAGCTTCCGGGACAGGGGAGGGGATGGCTACACCTTC
-,many,TRBV14,TRBJ2-7,CASSQRGNYEQYF,TGTGCCAGCAGCCAGAGGGGTAACTACGAGCAGTACTTC
-,many,TRBV20-1,TRBJ2-5,CSAGEETQYF,TGCAGTGCTGGGGAAGAGACCCAGTACTTC
-,-,TRBV2,TRBJ1-6,CASLTGVENSPLHF,TGTGCCAGCTTGACCGGGGTGGAGAATTCACCCCTCCACTTT
TRBD1,many,TRBV19,TRBJ1-2,CASSISGQGIYYGYTF,TGTGCCAGTAGTATATCGGGACAGGGCATATACTATGGCTACACCTTC
-,many,TRBV7-9,TRBJ1-5,CASSPGAQSNQPQHF,TGTGCCAGCAGCCCCGGGGCGCAAAGCAATCAGCCCCAGCATTTT